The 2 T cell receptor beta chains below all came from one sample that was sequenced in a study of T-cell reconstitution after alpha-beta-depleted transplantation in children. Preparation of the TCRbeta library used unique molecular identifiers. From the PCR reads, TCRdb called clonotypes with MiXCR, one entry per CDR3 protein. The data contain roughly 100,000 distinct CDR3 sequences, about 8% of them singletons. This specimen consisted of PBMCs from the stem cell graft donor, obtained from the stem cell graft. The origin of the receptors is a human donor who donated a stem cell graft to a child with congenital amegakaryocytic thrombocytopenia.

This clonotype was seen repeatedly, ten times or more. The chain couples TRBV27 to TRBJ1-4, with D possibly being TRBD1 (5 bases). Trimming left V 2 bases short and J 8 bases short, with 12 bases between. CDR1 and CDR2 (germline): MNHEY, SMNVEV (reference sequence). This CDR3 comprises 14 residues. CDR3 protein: CASSLPGQGEKLFF. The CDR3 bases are TGTGCCAGCAGTTTACCAGGACAAGGCGAAAAACTGTTTTTT.

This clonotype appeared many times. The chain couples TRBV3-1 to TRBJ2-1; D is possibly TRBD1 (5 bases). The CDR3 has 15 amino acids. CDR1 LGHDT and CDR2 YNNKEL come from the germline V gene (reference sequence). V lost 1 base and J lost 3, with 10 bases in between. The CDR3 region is CASSQVPGNYNEQFF. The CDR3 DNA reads TGTGCCAGCAGCCAAGTACCAGGGAACTACAATGAGCAGTTCTTC.